Detailed here is one TCR beta chain. MiXCR, applied by TCRdb to the reads, yields one record per CDR3 protein. In the table there are 450,000 to 650,000 distinct CDR3 sequences, about 25% of which are singletons. This sample was taken from a study of T cell repertoires in cytomegalovirus infection. Per the germline V gene, CDR1 is SQVTM and CDR2 is ANQGSEA. The V end lost 4 bases, the J end lost 6 bases, and 10 bases lay between the germline ends. The CDR3 sequence is 11 residues long. This sequence originates from a human donor in good health (CMV status not recorded). Some clones in this sample may be carry-over from other donors' samples. V and J are TRBV29-1 and TRBJ2-7, with TRBD2 as a possible D gene (5 bases). Source material: PBMCs. CDR3 in amino acids: CSVVGKSEQYF. CDR3 bases: TGCAGCGTTGTCGGGAAGTCCGAGCAGTACTTC.